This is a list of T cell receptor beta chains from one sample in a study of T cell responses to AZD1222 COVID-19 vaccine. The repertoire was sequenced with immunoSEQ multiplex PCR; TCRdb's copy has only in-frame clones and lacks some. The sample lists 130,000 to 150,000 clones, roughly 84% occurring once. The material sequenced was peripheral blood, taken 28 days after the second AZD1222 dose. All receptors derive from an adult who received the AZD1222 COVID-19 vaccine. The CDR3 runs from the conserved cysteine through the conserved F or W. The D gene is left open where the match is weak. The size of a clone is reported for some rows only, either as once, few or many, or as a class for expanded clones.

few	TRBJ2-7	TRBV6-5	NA	TGTGCCAGCAGTTACTCGGTTAACCGCCACGAGCAGTACTTC	CASSYSVNRHEQYF
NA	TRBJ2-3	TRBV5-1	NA	TGCGCCAGCAGCTTGGCTGCGGCCGATACGCAGTATTTT	CASSLAAADTQYF
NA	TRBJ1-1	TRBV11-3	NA	TGTGCCAGCAGCTTAGGGGCACAGAACACTGAAGCTTTCTTT	CASSLGAQNTEAFF
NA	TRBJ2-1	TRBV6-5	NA	TGTGCCAGCAGGGAGGTCGCCTCGCCCTACAATGAGCAGTTCTTC	CASREVASPYNEQFF
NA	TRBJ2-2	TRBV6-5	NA	TGTGCCATTCGGGAAGCAGCCGGGGAGCTGTTTTTT	CAIREAAGELFF
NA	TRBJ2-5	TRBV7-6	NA	TGTGCCAGTAGGGACACACCAGAGGAGACCCAGTACTTC	CASRDTPEETQYF
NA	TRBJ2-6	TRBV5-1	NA	TGCGCCAGCAGCTTGGCCTTTGGAGGGGCCAACGTCCTGACTTTC	CASSLAFGGANVLTF
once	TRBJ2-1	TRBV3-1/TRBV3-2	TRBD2	TGTGCCAGCAGCCGGGGGACTAGTGGCTACAATGAGCAGTTCTTC	CASSRGTSGYNEQFF
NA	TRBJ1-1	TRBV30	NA	TGTGCCTGGAGTGTTTCCAGGGACACTGAAGCTTTCTTT	CAWSVSRDTEAFF
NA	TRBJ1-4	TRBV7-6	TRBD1	TGTGCCAGCAGCTGGGGACAGGGATCAGGGGGAAAACTGTTTTTT	CASSWGQGSGGKLFF
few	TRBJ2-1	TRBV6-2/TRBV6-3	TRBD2	TGTGCCAGCAGTCGGACACTAGCGGGACCCGCCAATGAGCAGTTCTTC	CASSRTLAGPANEQFF
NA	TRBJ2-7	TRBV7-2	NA	TGTGCCAGCAGCTTTGCACTGCCGACAAACTACGAGCAGTACTTC	CASSFALPTNYEQYF
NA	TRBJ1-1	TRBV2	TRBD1	TGTGCCAGCAATTTTGCAGGGGGTGACACTGAAGCTTTCTTT	CASNFAGGDTEAFF
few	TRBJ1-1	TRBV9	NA	TGTGCCAGCAGCGTCGGAGCCCAGACCCCTGAAGCTTTCTTT	CASSVGAQTPEAFF
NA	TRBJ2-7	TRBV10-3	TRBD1	TGTGCCATCAGTGAGTCGAGTTGGACAGGGGTGCGCGAGCAGTACTTC	CAISESSWTGVREQYF
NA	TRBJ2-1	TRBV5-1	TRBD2	TGCGCCAGCAGCTCCCCATTACTAGCGGGGGTTAACAATGAGCAGTTCTTC	CASSSPLLAGVNNEQFF
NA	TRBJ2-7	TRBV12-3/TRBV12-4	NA	TGTGCCAGCAGTACCGACAGGACCTACGAGCAGTACTTC	CASSTDRTYEQYF
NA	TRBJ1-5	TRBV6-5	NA	TGTGCCAGCAGTTCCATCGGGACGGAGCCCCAGCATTTT	CASSSIGTEPQHF
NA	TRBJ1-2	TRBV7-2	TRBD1	TGTGCCAGCAGCTTAGCCGGCTACAGGGGAGAAGATGGCTACACCTTC	CASSLAGYRGEDGYTF
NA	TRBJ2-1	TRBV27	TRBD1	TGTGCCAGCAGTCCGGGACAGCCCTACAATGAGCAGTTCTTC	CASSPGQPYNEQFF
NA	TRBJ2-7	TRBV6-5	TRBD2	TGTGCCAGCAGTCTTCTAGCGGGAGGCGCCTACGAGCAGTACTTC	CASSLLAGGAYEQYF